The 21 T cell receptor beta chains below were found in one sample sequenced in a study of blood T cell repertoires in COVID-19. Repertoires were generated with immunoSEQ multiplex PCR, while TCRdb's copy carries only in-frame clones and drops some. The sample lists over 120,000 clones; 88% were seen once. The source material was peripheral blood. These receptors were taken from a woman in her 50s with acute or convalescent COVID-19.

The DNA of the CDR3 is TGTGCCAGCTCACGCACCGCGGGAATGGAGGAGACCCAGTACTTC. This sequence encodes CASSRTAGMEETQYF. The genes are TRBV18 and TRBJ2-5, with a possible D match to TRBD2 (6 bases). The CDR3 has 15 residues. The V end lost 4 bases, the J end lost 5 bases, and 17 bases lay between the germline ends. CDR1 is KGHSH, CDR2 LQKENI, per germline.

The gene calls are TRBV5-1 and TRBJ2-2; TRBD1 aligns across 8 bases. Per the germline V gene, CDR1 is SGHRS and CDR2 is YFSETQ. Losses at the gene ends were 4 bases for V and 8 bases for J; bases not matched to a gene: 7. The CDR3 length is 14 residues. The CDR3 spells CASSDTGGSGELFF. The CDR3, as DNA: TGCGCCAGCAGCGATACAGGGGGTTCGGGGGAGCTGTTTTTT.

The V call is TRBV5-4, the J call TRBJ1-5; perhaps TRBD1 as D (5 bases). Per germline, CDR1 SGHNT and CDR2 YYREEE (reference sequence). The CDR3 loop spans 14 amino acids. V gave up 1 base and J gave up 5 bases, with 10 bases separating them. CDR3: CASSLKGAHQPQHF. The CDR3, as DNA: TGTGCCAGCAGCTTGAAAGGGGCACATCAGCCCCAGCATTTT.

The chain uses TRBV18 and TRBJ1-1; D might be TRBD1 (6 bases). The CDR3 has 13 amino acids. Per the germline V gene, CDR1 is KGHSH and CDR2 is LQKENI. The ends were cut back, 1 base at V and 6 bases at J, with 9 bases in the middle. The CDR3 loop is CASSPLTGPEAFF. The CDR3 region has the DNA TGTGCCAGCTCACCACTAACAGGGCCTGAAGCTTTCTTT.

The chain employs TRBV20-1 and TRBJ1-1; 7 bases match TRBD1. The CDR3 sequence is 11 residues long. Germline CDR1 is DFQATT and CDR2 is SNEGSKA (reference sequence). The junction had 5 bases not matched to a gene; V was cut back by 5 bases and J by 8 bases. Written as DNA, the CDR3 is TGCAGTGCTGGACAGGCCGCGGAAGCTTTCTTT. Its translation: CSAGQAAEAFF.

The chain is built from TRBV6-5 and TRBJ2-3; the D gene is possibly TRBD1 (5 bases). Trimming took off 7 bases at V and 0 bases at J, with 8 bases between the two ends. From germline, CDR1 is MNHEY and CDR2 SVGAGI. The CDR3 totals 13 residues. In DNA form, the CDR3 reads TGTGCCAGCAAGGGGATAAGCACAGATACGCAGTATTTT. It specifies CASKGISTDTQYF.

V is TRBV7-8 and J is TRBJ1-1; 7 bases line up with TRBD1. The V segment lost 4 bases and the J segment 0 bases; nucleotides outside the gene matches: 8. From germline, CDR1 is SGHVS and CDR2 FQNEAQ. The CDR3 is made up of 16 amino acids. The CDR3 DNA sequence: TGTGCCAGCAGCTCCGGGACAGCTTCCCTGAACACTGAAGCTTTCTTT. It encodes CASSSGTASLNTEAFF. Using reference TRBV7-8 and TRBJ1-1 for the parts outside the CDR3, the full variable domain is GAGVSQSPRYKVAKRGQDVALRCDPISGHVSLFWYQQALGQGPEFLTYFQNEAQLDKSGLPSDRFFAERPEGSVSTLKIQRTQQEDSAVYLCASSSGTASLNTEAFFGQGTRLTVV.

Notes on this clone: Mismatch with germline at one junction end may stem from a read error. The rearrangement links TRBV6-5 to TRBJ1-1; 7 positions agree with TRBD1. The germline CDR1 and CDR2 sequences are MNHEY and SVGAGI. The CDR3 loop spans 15 amino acids. CDR3 residues: CASSDSDSRGTEAFF. CDR3 bases: TGTGCCAGCAGTGACTCAGACAGCAGGGGGACTGAAGCTTTCTTT.

The chain employs TRBV29-1 and TRBJ1-1, with 9 bases lining up with TRBD1. V gave up 3 bases and J gave up 9 bases; unmatched junction bases: 8. The CDR3 covers 13 residues. Germline V gives CDR1 SQVTM, CDR2 ANQGSEA. CDR3 sequence: CSVEHQDRGKAFF. As DNA, the CDR3 is TGCAGCGTTGAGCACCAGGACAGGGGCAAAGCTTTCTTT.

This CDR3 reads CASSFPGEARDTEAFF. The DNA for the CDR3 is TGTGCCAGCAGCTTCCCTGGAGAGGCCCGGGACACTGAAGCTTTCTTT. The gene calls are TRBV11-1 and TRBJ1-1, with unresolved D. V lost 3 bases and J 3 bases, leaving 17 bases between the germline ends. Germline V gives CDR1 SGHAT, CDR2 FQDESV (reference sequence). The CDR3 loop spans 16 amino acids. The full variable domain, with the rest looked up from reference TRBV11-1 and TRBJ1-1, is EAEVAQSPRYKITEKSQAVAFWCDPISGHATLYWYRQILGQGPELLVQFQDESVVDDSQLPKDRFSAERLKGVDSTLKIQPAELGDSAMYLCASSFPGEARDTEAFFGQGTRLTVV.

The chain is built from TRBV5-6 and TRBJ2-3, with D possibly being TRBD2 (5 bases). Looked up from germline, CDR1 is SGHDT and CDR2 is YYEEEE. Trimming left V 6 bases short and J 3 bases short, with 20 bases between. The CDR3 covers 16 residues. CDR3 in amino acids: CASNFSPREWTDTQYF. The CDR3 DNA is TGTGCCAGCAACTTCTCCCCGAGGGAATGGACAGATACGCAGTATTTT.

The CDR3 is CASGTDYNEQFF. In nucleotides, the CDR3 is TGTGCCAGCGGGACAGACTACAATGAGCAGTTCTTC. This sequence joins TRBV9 and TRBJ2-1, with 7 positions matching TRBD1. The CDR3 spans 12 residues. Trimming cost V 7 bases and J 3 bases; bases outside gene matches: 1. Germline V lookup: CDR1 SGDLS, CDR2 YYNGEE.

The rearrangement joins TRBV7-8 to TRBJ1-3, with a weak D call TRBD1 (6 bases). CDR3 length equals 14 residues. The V end was cut by 5 bases, the J end by 2 bases, with 10 bases between. Germline assignment: CDR1 SGHVS and CDR2 FQNEAQ. CDR3 DNA: TGTGCCAGCAGCCAGCAGGGGACTGGAAACACCATATATTTT. Translated: CASSQQGTGNTIYF.

The chain links TRBV7-8 to TRBJ2-7, with TRBD2 matching 10 bases. V gave up 5 bases and J gave up 3 bases; unmatched junction bases: 10. This CDR3 is built from 16 residues. Germline CDR1 is SGHVS and CDR2 is FQNEAQ. CDR3 coding DNA: TGTGCCAGCAGCCCCATCTTAGCGGGAGGCTTCTACGAGCAGTACTTC. It encodes CASSPILAGGFYEQYF.

The chain uses TRBV4-1 and TRBJ1-1; 9 bases fit TRBD1. CDR1 is MGHRA and CDR2 is YSYEKL in the germline V gene. V gave up 8 bases and J gave up 3 bases; unmatched junction bases: 7. This CDR3 is 14 amino acids long. In nucleotides, the CDR3 is TGCGCCAGCCGCCGGGACAGGGTGTACACTGAAGCTTTCTTT. Its translation is CASRRDRVYTEAFF.

The chain is built from TRBV3-1 (or the pseudogene TRBV3-2) and TRBJ2-1; 16 positions agree with TRBD2. Germline CDR1 LGHDT, CDR2 YNNKEL (reference sequence). This CDR3 spans 19 amino acids. V trimming: 0 bases; J trimming: 5 bases; junction bases outside the gene matches: 7. CDR3 sequence reads: CASSQEGTSGRAMDNEQFF. In nucleotides, the CDR3 is TGTGCCAGCAGCCAAGAAGGGACTAGCGGGAGGGCCATGGACAATGAGCAGTTCTTC.

The chain recombines TRBV15 with TRBJ1-1; a weak D match, TRBD1 (5 bases). The CDR3 extends over 16 amino acids. Germline CDR1 and CDR2: LNHNV and YYDKDF (reference sequence). V lost 0 bases, J lost 5 bases, and 16 bases lay in between. The CDR3 is CATSRDPSGARTEAFF. CDR3 nucleotide sequence: TGTGCCACCAGCAGAGATCCGAGCGGGGCACGGACTGAAGCTTTCTTT. The whole variable domain, filled in from reference TRBV15 and TRBJ1-1, reads DAMVIQNPRYQVTQFGKPVTLSCSQTLNHNVMYWYQQKSSQAPKLLFHYYDKDFNNEADTPDNFQSRRPNTSFCFLDIRSPGLGDTAMYLCATSRDPSGARTEAFFGQGTRLTVV.

The chain joins TRBV2 to TRBJ1-5; 8 nucleotides agree with TRBD1. From germline, CDR1 is SNHLY and CDR2 FYNNEI. The V gene end was trimmed by 6 bases and the J gene end by 2 bases; junction bases not matched to a gene: 9. CDR3 length equals 16 residues. The CDR3 loop is CASRGGDRGGNQPQHF. CDR3 bases: TGTGCCAGCAGGGGGGGAGACAGGGGCGGCAATCAGCCCCAGCATTTT.

V and J are TRBV10-3 and TRBJ1-1; D is perhaps TRBD1 (6 bases). Germline CDR1 reads ENHRY; CDR2 reads SYGVKD. This CDR3 is built from 14 residues. The V end was cut by 6 bases, the J end by 1 base, with 12 bases between. The CDR3 reads CAIRPQGGNTEAFF. Written as DNA, the CDR3 is TGTGCCATCAGACCACAGGGCGGGAACACTGAAGCTTTCTTT.

The J gene is TRBJ2-3, the V gene TRBV5-1; unclear D gene. The CDR3 consists of 12 residues. Germline-derived CDR1 and CDR2 are SGHRS and YFSETQ. V shed 2 bases and J shed 4 bases, with 5 bases lying between them. CDR3 sequence reads: CASSLTADTQYF. CDR3 bases: TGCGCCAGCAGCTTAACGGCAGATACGCAGTATTTT.

The chain combines TRBV2 with TRBJ1-5; no clear D gene. This CDR3 has 15 amino acids. V lost 5 bases to trimming and J lost 5 bases, with 16 bases between them. CDR1 and CDR2 (germline): SNHLY, FYNNEI. This chain's CDR3 is CASSPGDSLYQPQHF. CDR3 sequence (DNA): TGTGCCAGCAGTCCCGGGGATTCTTTGTATCAGCCCCAGCATTTT.